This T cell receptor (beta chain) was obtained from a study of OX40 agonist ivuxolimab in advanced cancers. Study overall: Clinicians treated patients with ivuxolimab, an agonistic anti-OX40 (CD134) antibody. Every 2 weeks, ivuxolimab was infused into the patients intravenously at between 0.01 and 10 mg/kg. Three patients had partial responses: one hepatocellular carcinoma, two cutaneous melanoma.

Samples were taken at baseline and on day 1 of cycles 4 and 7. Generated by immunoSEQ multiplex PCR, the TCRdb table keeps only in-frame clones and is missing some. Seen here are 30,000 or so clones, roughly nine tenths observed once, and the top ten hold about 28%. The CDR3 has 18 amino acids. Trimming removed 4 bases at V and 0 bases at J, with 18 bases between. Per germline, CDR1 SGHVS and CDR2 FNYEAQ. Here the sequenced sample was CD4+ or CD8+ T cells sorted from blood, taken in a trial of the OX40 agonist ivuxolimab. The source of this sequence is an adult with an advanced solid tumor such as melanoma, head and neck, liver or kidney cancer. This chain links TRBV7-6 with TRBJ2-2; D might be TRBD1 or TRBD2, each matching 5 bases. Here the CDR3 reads CASSSVAGTPPNTGELFF. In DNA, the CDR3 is TGTGCCAGCAGCTCGGTAGCCGGGACGCCCCCGAACACCGGGGAGCTGTTTTTT.